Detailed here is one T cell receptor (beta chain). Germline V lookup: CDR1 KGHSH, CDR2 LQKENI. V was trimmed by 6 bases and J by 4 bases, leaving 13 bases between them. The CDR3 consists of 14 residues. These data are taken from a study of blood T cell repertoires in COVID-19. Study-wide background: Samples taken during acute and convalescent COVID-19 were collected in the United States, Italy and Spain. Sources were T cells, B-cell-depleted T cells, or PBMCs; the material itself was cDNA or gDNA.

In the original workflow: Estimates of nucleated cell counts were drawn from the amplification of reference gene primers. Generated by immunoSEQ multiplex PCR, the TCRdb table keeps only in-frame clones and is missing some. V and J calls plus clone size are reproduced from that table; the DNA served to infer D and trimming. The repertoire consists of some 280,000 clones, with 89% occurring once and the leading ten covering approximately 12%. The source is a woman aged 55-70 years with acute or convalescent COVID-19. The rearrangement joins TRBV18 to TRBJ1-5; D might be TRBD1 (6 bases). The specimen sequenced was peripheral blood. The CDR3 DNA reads TGTGCCAGCTCGCCGGGCAGGGGTAATCAGCCCCAGCATTTT. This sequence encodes CASSPGRGNQPQHF.